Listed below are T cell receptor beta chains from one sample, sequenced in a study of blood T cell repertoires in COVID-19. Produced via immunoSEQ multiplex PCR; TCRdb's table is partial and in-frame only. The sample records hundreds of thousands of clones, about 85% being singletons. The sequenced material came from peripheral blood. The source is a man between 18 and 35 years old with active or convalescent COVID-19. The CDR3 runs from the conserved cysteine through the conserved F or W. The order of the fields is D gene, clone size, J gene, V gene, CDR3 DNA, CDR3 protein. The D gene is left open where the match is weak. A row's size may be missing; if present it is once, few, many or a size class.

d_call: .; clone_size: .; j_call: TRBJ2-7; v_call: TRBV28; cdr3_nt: TGTGCCAGCAGCATTAGCGGCTACGAGCAGTACTTC; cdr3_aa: CASSISGYEQYF
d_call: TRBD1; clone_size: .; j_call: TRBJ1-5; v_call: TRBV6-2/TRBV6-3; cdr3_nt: TGTGCCAGCAGTTACGGACAGGGAGGAGGTCAGCCCCAGCATTTT; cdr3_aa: CASSYGQGGGQPQHF
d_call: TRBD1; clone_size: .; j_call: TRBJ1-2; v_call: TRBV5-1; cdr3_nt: TGCGCCAGCAGCTCAACCGGGACAGACTATGGCTACACCTTC; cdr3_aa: CASSSTGTDYGYTF
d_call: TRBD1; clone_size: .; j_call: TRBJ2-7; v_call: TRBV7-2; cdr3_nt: TGTGCCAGCAGCCTGGACAGGGGGTACTACGAGCAGTACTTC; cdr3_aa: CASSLDRGYYEQYF
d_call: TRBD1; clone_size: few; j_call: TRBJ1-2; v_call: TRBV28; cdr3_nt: TGTGCCAGCAGTTTAAGGACAGGGGCCGGTCCCCCCTATGGCTACACCTTC; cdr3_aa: CASSLRTGAGPPYGYTF
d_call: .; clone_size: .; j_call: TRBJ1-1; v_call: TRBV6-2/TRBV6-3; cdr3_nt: TGTGCCAGCAGCCCGCGGGTGGCTGAAGCTTTCTTT; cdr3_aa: CASSPRVAEAFF
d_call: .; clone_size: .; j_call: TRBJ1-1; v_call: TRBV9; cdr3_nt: TGTGCCAGCAGCGGTGGAAAGGGGCGGACTGAAGCTTTCTTT; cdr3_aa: CASSGGKGRTEAFF
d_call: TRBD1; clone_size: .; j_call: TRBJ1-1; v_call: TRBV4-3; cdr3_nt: TGCGCCAGCAGCCTACAAACAGGGGGCACTGAAGCTTTCTTT; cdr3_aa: CASSLQTGGTEAFF
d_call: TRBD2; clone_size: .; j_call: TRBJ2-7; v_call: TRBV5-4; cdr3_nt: TGTGCCAGCAGCTATACAGCGGGAGGCGGTGAGCAGTACTTC; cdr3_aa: CASSYTAGGGEQYF
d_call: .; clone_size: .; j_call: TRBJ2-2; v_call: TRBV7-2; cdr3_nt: TGTGCCAGCAGCTTAGTTAGGGGGAACACCGGGGAGCTGTTTTTT; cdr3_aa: CASSLVRGNTGELFF
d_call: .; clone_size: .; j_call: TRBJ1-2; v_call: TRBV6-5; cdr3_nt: TGTGCCAGCAGTTCCCTCCAGGGGCCCTCCTTCTATGGCTACACCTTC; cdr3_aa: CASSSLQGPSFYGYTF
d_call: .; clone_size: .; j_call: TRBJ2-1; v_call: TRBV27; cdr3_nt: TGTGCCAGCAGTACCCCCTCCCAGGCGGGGATTAGACTCAATGAGCAGTTCTTC; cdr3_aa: CASSTPSQAGIRLNEQFF
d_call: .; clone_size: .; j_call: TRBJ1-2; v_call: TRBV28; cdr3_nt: TGTGCCAGCAGTTTACTCGGGGGCTATGGCTACACCTTC; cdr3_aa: CASSLLGGYGYTF
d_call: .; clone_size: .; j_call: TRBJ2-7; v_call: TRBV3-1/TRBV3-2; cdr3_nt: TGTGCCAGCAGCCAAGAAGTAGGGGCTTCCGGGCAACTCTACGAGCAGTACTTC; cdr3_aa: CASSQEVGASGQLYEQYF
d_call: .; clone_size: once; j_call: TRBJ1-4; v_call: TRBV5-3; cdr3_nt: TGTGCCAGAAGGGGGGCAGGGAATGAAAAACTGTTTTTT; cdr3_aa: CARRGAGNEKLFF
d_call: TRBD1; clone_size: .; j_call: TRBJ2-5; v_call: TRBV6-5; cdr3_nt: TGTGCCAGCAGCGGACAGGGGGTGGAGACCCAGTACTTC; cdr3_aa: CASSGQGVETQYF
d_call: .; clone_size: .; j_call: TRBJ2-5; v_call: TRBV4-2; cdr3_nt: TGTGCCAGCAGCCTTGACAGGAATCAAGAGACCCAGTACTTC; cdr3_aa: CASSLDRNQETQYF
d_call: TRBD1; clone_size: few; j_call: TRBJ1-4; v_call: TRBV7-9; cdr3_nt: TGTGCCAGCAGCCTGACCGGGACAGGGACTAATGAAAAACTGTTTTTT; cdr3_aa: CASSLTGTGTNEKLFF
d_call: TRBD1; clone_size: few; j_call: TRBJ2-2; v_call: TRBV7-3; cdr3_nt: TGTGCCAGCAGCTCGACCGAGGGGACAGTAAACACCGGGGAGCTGTTTTTT; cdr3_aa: CASSSTEGTVNTGELFF
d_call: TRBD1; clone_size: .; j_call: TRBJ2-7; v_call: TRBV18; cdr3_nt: TGTGCCAGCTCACCCGACAGGACAGGTGCTCATGAGCAGTACTTC; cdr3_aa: CASSPDRTGAHEQYF
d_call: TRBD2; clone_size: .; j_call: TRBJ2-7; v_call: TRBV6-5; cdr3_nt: TGTGCCAGCAGGGGAGGACTAGCGAGCTCCTACGAGCAGTACTTC; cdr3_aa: CASRGGLASSYEQYF
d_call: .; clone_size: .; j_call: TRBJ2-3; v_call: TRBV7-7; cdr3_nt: TGTGCTAGCAGCCCCTATAGCGGCTTCACAGATACGCAGTATTTT; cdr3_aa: CASSPYSGFTDTQYF
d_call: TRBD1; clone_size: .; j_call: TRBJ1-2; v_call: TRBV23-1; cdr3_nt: TGCGCCAGCAGTCAATTAACAGGGGATAACTATGGCTACACCTTC; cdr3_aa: CASSQLTGDNYGYTF
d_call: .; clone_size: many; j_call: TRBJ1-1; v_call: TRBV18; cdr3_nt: TGTGCCAGCTCCCAAGAAGAAGAGACTGAAGCTTTCTTT; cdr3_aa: CASSQEEETEAFF
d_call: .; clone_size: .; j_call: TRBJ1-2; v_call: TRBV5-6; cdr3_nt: TGTGCCAGCAGCTTAATCGGAGTAGGGGTAGGAGGCTACACCTTC; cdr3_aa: CASSLIGVGVGGYTF
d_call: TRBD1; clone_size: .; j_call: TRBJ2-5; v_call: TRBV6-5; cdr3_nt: TGTGCCAGCAGTTACGGGGACAGAGAGACCCAGTACTTC; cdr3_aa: CASSYGDRETQYF
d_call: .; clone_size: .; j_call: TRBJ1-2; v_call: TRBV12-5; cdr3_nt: TGTGCTAGTGGAACAGGGAACTATGGCTACACCTTC; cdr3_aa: CASGTGNYGYTF
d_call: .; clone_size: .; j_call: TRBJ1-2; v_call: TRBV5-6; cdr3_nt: TGTGCCAGCAGCCTCGAGGGAGGCGGCTACACCTTC; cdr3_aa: CASSLEGGGYTF